This T cell receptor (beta chain) was identified in a study of Graves' ophthalmopathy and Graves' hyperthyroidism. Other autoimmune disease, uncontrolled infection, pregnancy and lactation led to exclusion. Germline values: CDR1 LNHDA, CDR2 SQIVND (reference sequence). The ends lost 5 bases at V and 4 bases at J; junction bases unmatched: 9. The CDR3 extends over 16 amino acids. The sequenced template was RNA, covering the TCR beta CDR3 region. In the first round, RT-PCR was carried out with HTBI primers, and a multiplex PCR formed the second round. From the multiplex PCR reads, TCRdb called clonotypes with MiXCR, one entry per CDR3 protein. The repertoire holds about 740,000 distinct CDR3 sequences, with 35% to 50% as singletons.

The sequenced material came from peripheral blood. The chain combines TRBV19 with TRBJ1-5; 9 bases agree with TRBD1. This sequence originates from an adult man with Graves' ophthalmopathy. CDR3 in amino acids: CASSGGQGSWNQPQHF. The CDR3, as DNA: TGTGCCAGTAGTGGAGGACAGGGGTCATGGAATCAGCCCCAGCATTTT.